This section outlines one T cell receptor beta chain sequence together with its context. What it recognizes is unknown. Data came from immunoSEQ multiplex PCR; TCRdb stores just in-frame clones and leaves some out. The sample holds 180,000 or so clones, roughly nine tenths seen once. CDR1 and CDR2 (germline): MDHEN, SYDVKM. This CDR3 is built from 15 residues. Trimming cost V 6 bases and J 0 bases; bases outside gene matches: 3. The data derive from a study of T cell responses to AZD1222 COVID-19 vaccine. Regarding the study as a whole: Researchers took repertoire samples only after the peak T cell response had come.

The chain links TRBV28 to TRBJ2-7, with 12 bases matching TRBD2. The sample was peripheral blood, taken 28 days after the second AZD1222 dose. The clonotype originates from an adult who received the AZD1222 COVID-19 vaccine. DNA for the CDR3: TGTGCCAGCAGGACTAGCGGGAGTAGCTCCTACGAGCAGTACTTC. Its translation: CASRTSGSSSYEQYF.